The 19 T cell receptor beta chains presented below share a single source sample, sequenced in a study of cytomegalovirus exposure and HLA in healthy donors. The PCR was carried out with 60 Vbeta primers and 13 Jbeta primers. Data came from immunoSEQ multiplex PCR; TCRdb stores just in-frame clones and leaves some out. The sample carries more than 140,000 clones, approximately 80% recorded once. The sequenced sample was PBMCs. Receptors originate from a man between 25 and 39 years old in good health and CMV-seropositive.

V gene TRBV28 combines with J gene TRBJ1-3, with TRBD1 as a possible D gene (6 bases). V was trimmed by 7 bases and J by 1 base, leaving 14 bases between them. Germline V gene lookup returns CDR1 MDHEN and CDR2 SYDVKM. The CDR3 is 15 residues long. The CDR3: CASINMGASGNTIYF. The CDR3 nucleotides read TGTGCCAGCATAAACATGGGGGCGTCTGGAAACACCATATATTTT.

The chain carries TRBV28 and TRBJ1-2; unclear D gene. V was trimmed by 5 bases and J by 1 base, leaving 14 bases between them. The CDR3 is 15 residues long. Looked up from germline, CDR1 is MDHEN and CDR2 is SYDVKM. CDR3 region: CASSPSEAGNYGYTF. The DNA of the CDR3 is TGTGCCAGCAGTCCTTCGGAGGCGGGTAACTATGGCTACACCTTC.

This clone was seen only a few times. The chain uses TRBV5-4 and TRBJ1-1; D is undetermined. CDR3 size: 14 residues. V lost 3 bases, J lost 1 base, and 10 bases lay in between. Germline loops: CDR1 SGHNT, CDR2 YYREEE (reference sequence). CDR3 loop: CASSSGFSNTEAFF. The CDR3 DNA follows: TGTGCCAGCAGCTCCGGTTTCTCGAACACTGAAGCTTTCTTT.

The V gene is TRBV27, the J gene TRBJ1-3; D might be TRBD1 (5 bases). Trimming removed 3 bases at V and 0 bases at J, with 9 bases between. Germline CDR1 MNHEY, CDR2 SMNVEV (reference sequence). The CDR3 length is 15 residues. CDR3 DNA sequence: TGTGCCAGCAGTTTTGGGGGGAGCTCTGGAAACACCATATATTTT. It codes for CASSFGGSSGNTIYF.

V gene TRBV11-2 combines with J gene TRBJ2-5; 9 bases agree with TRBD1. Per the germline V gene, CDR1 is SGHAT and CDR2 is FQNNGV. The CDR3 is made up of 15 amino acids. Unmatched junction bases numbered 4, after V lost 2 bases and J lost 3 bases. The DNA of the CDR3 is TGTGCCAGCAGCTTACCTCGGACAGGGGAAGAGACCCAGTACTTC. Translated, it gives CASSLPRTGEETQYF.

The chain is built from TRBV5-4 and TRBJ2-2; weak D call: TRBD1 (5 bases). From germline, CDR1 is SGHNT and CDR2 YYREEE (reference sequence). The CDR3 runs to 15 residues. Trimming removed 3 bases from V and 0 bases from J, with 9 bases in between. The CDR3 region is CASSSQVSNTGELFF. DNA of the CDR3: TGTGCCAGCAGCTCACAGGTATCGAACACCGGGGAGCTGTTTTTT.

The J gene is TRBJ2-1, the V gene TRBV4-1, with D possibly TRBD1 on 5 matching bases. The CDR3 is made up of 17 amino acids. CDR1 MGHRA and CDR2 YSYEKL come from the germline V gene. Trimming shortened V by 2 bases and J by 3 bases, and 17 bases separated the two germline ends. CDR3 coding DNA: TGCGCCAGCAGCCAAAAGGGGCAGGGCGTTTACTACAATGAGCAGTTCTTC. Its translation is CASSQKGQGVYYNEQFF.

V and J are TRBV27 and TRBJ2-7; D might be TRBD1 (6 bases). The V end was cut by 4 bases, the J end by 0 bases, with 13 bases between. The CDR3 has 15 residues. Germline CDR1 reads MNHEY; CDR2 reads SMNVEV (reference sequence). CDR3 protein: CASSSVDRISYEQYF. CDR3 DNA: TGTGCCAGCAGTTCCGTCGACAGGATCTCCTACGAGCAGTACTTC.

This clone was seen only a few times. V and J are TRBV6-5 and TRBJ2-7; D is uncertain. The CDR3 is 14 residues long. The V and J ends lost 6 bases and 4 bases respectively, with 16 bases between them. Germline values: CDR1 MNHEY, CDR2 SVGAGI. CDR3 in DNA: TGTGCCAGCAGCGCGTTGATGGGCCCGTACGAGCAGTACTTC. It is translated as CASSALMGPYEQYF.

The V call is TRBV2, the J call TRBJ2-2; 7 positions match TRBD2. Germline values: CDR1 SNHLY, CDR2 FYNNEI. The CDR3 totals 15 residues. V was pared by 7 bases and J by 2 bases, with 7 bases of the junction left unmatched. The CDR3 DNA follows: TGTGCCAGCAATGGCCGACTAGCCAACACCGGGGAGCTGTTTTTT. It yields the protein CASNGRLANTGELFF.

The J gene is TRBJ1-3, the V gene TRBV7-9, with a tentative D call TRBD1 (5 bases). Looked up from germline, CDR1 is SEHNR and CDR2 is FQNEAQ (reference sequence). This CDR3 comprises 15 residues. The ends were cut back, 1 base at V and 0 bases at J, with 7 bases in the middle. CDR3 loop: CASSLGTNSGNTIYF. CDR3 sequence (DNA): TGTGCCAGCAGCTTAGGGACAAACTCTGGAAACACCATATATTTT. Together with reference TRBV7-9 and TRBJ1-3, the CDR3 gives the full variable domain: DTGVSQNPRHKITKRGQNVTFRCDPISEHNRLYWYRQTLGQGPEFLTYFQNEAQLEKSRLLSDRFSAERPKGSFSTLEIQRTEQGDSAMYLCASSLGTNSGNTIYFGEGSWLTVV.

The chain recombines TRBV7-2 with TRBJ2-1; D is perhaps TRBD2 (5 bases). CDR1 SGHTA and CDR2 FQGNSA come from the germline V gene. The CDR3 totals 15 residues. Deletions cut 5 bases from V and 4 bases from J, with 15 bases between. DNA for the CDR3: TGTGCCAGCAGCCCCCGTAATGAGGGTTACAATGAGCAGTTCTTC. Amino acids: CASSPRNEGYNEQFF.

This clone was seen a handful of times. This rearrangement joins TRBV7-9 to TRBJ2-3; TRBD1 matches at 8 bases. CDR1 and CDR2 from the germline V gene are SEHNR and FQNEAQ (reference sequence). Trimming at V came to 5 bases and at J to 4 bases, leaving 5 bases not matched to a gene. There are 14 residues in the CDR3. DNA for the CDR3: TGTGCCAGCAGCGCGGACAGGGTGGCAGATACGCAGTATTTT. It translates to CASSADRVADTQYF. Variable domain in full (rest from reference TRBV7-9 and TRBJ2-3): DTGVSQNPRHKITKRGQNVTFRCDPISEHNRLYWYRQTLGQGPEFLTYFQNEAQLEKSRLLSDRFSAERPKGSFSTLEIQRTEQGDSAMYLCASSADRVADTQYFGPGTRLTVL.

The gene calls are TRBV27 and TRBJ2-7, with D unresolved. The CDR3 runs to 14 residues. The ends were cut back, 3 bases at V and 5 bases at J, with 14 bases in the middle. The germline CDR1 and CDR2 sequences are MNHEY and SMNVEV (reference sequence). CDR3 loop: CASSLSGHYDEQYF. The CDR3 DNA reads TGTGCCAGCAGTTTGAGTGGCCACTACGACGAGCAGTACTTC.

In this sample, this clone turned up once. The chain carries TRBV25-1 and TRBJ2-7, with a possible D match to TRBD1 (6 bases). Trimming stripped 5 bases from V and 3 bases from J, with 14 bases between. The germline gives CDR1 MGHDK, CDR2 SYGVNS. The CDR3 is 14 residues long. The CDR3 nucleotides read TGTGCCAGCAGTAAGCCAGGGGCAATCTACGAGCAGTACTTC. Its protein product is CASSKPGAIYEQYF.

The chain joins TRBV6-6 to TRBJ1-5, with 9 nucleotides matching TRBD1. Trimming took 5 bases from V and 9 from J; bases not matched to a gene: 11. The CDR3 is 15 residues long. Germline V gene data show CDR1 as MNHNY and CDR2 as SVGAGI (reference sequence). In DNA form, the CDR3 reads TGTGCCAGCAGTACGACCGGGACAGGGAAATCGCCCCAGCATTTT. Translated: CASSTTGTGKSPQHF.

The chain uses TRBV18 and TRBJ2-5; D perhaps matches TRBD1 (6 bases). The CDR3 spans 13 residues. V gave up 6 bases and J gave up 4 bases, with 12 bases separating them. Germline V CDR1 and CDR2: KGHSH, LQKENI. CDR3 sequence: CASSVRGRETQYF. Written as DNA, the CDR3 is TGTGCCAGCTCCGTCAGGGGTCGAGAGACCCAGTACTTC.

This chain links TRBV30 with TRBJ2-4; TRBD1 is a possible D gene (5 bases). Germline values: CDR1 GTSNPN, CDR2 SVGIG (reference sequence). The CDR3 runs 20 residues. Trimming left V 3 bases short and J 0 bases short, with 27 bases between. DNA of the CDR3: TGTGCCTGGAGACCGGTCAGGGCCGAACTAAATCAACTAGCCAAAAACATTCAGTACTTC. Translation gives CAWRPVRAELNQLAKNIQYF.

In this sample, this clone turned up a few times. V is TRBV7-2 and J is TRBJ1-1, with D perhaps matching TRBD1 (6 bases). Germline values: CDR1 SGHTA, CDR2 FQGNSA. V shed 7 bases and J shed 2 bases, with 14 bases lying between them. This CDR3 has 14 residues. In DNA, the CDR3 is TGTGCCAGCAACAAAGGGGGGGTTAACACTGAAGCTTTCTTT. Protein sequence: CASNKGGVNTEAFF.